This T cell receptor beta chain was observed in a study of identical twins. Germline assignment: CDR1 SGHRS and CDR2 YFSETQ. Trimming took 2 bases from V and 5 from J, leaving 12 bases between them. This CDR3 is 14 amino acids long. In its sample, this clonotype was seen a few times. From the 5' RACE reads, TCRdb called clonotypes with MiXCR, one entry per CDR3 protein. The sample shows 1.5 million or so distinct CDR3 sequences, 25% to 35% of them seen only once. The receptor comes from a newborn girl in good health. Sequencing used cord blood. The rearrangement links TRBV5-1 to TRBJ2-3; possibly TRBD2 for D (6 bases). In DNA form, the CDR3 reads TGCGCCAGCAGCTTTCTCGGCGGGATAGATACGCAGTATTTT. It encodes CASSFLGGIDTQYF.